This record concerns one T cell receptor (beta chain) sequence. The CDR3 is made up of 15 amino acids. CDR1 and CDR2 from the germline V gene are MRHNA and SNTAGT. The entry originates in a study of CXCR3-negative and CXCR3-positive naive CD8 T cells. Researchers prepared the TRB cDNA libraries using 5' RACE with UMI labels. From the 5' RACE reads, TCRdb lists one entry per CDR3 protein and no DNA. The specimen's table records roughly 45,000 distinct CDR3 sequences. Sequencing used naive CXCR3- CD8+ T cells from blood. The sample's subset: CD45RO-CCR7+CD27+CD95- naive CD8+ T cells lacking CXCR3 (TNR3-). The chain employs TRBV6-4 and TRBJ2-1; TCRdb gives TRBD2 as the D gene, but with no DNA this cannot be confirmed. This sequence was found in a human donor in good health. Some clones in this sample may be carry-over from other donors' samples. CDR3 sequence: CASSSTSGGNNEQFF.